This TCR beta chain was sequenced for a study of T cell responses to AZD1222 COVID-19 vaccine. Across the whole study: It was second doses at about 4 or about 12 weeks that were pooled.

Whole-study results and caveats: Seropositivity was recorded at baseline in only 6 or 7 AZD1222 recipients. Rises in breadth and depth of Spike-specific TCRs came after two AZD1222 doses.

The data were produced by immunoSEQ multiplex PCR, yet TCRdb's version contains in-frame clones alone and is incomplete. In the table there are about 160,000 clones, 85% to 95% of which are singletons. As regards this clone: The antigen is unknown.

The CDR3 is made up of 13 amino acids. Germline CDR1 is SNHLY and CDR2 is FYNNEI. Trimming left V 6 bases short and J 3 bases short, with 11 bases between. This chain uses TRBV2 with TRBJ1-1; D is uncertain. The TCR originated in an adult in good health. The sample was peripheral blood, taken on day 0 of AZD1222 vaccination. CDR3 protein: CASRDIKYTEAFF. The CDR3, as DNA: TGTGCCAGCAGGGATATAAAATACACTGAAGCTTTCTTT.